The T cell receptor beta chain described here comes from a study of control samples from healthy donors and cancer patients. The CDR3 loop spans 18 amino acids. Looked up from germline, CDR1 is MNHEY and CDR2 is SMNVEV (reference sequence). With 0 bases clipped from V and 6 bases from J, the junction kept 7 bases outside the gene matches. Measured with immunoSEQ multiplex PCR; TCRdb has only the in-frame clones, and not every one. The sample lists roughly 170,000 clones, approximately 94% seen once, with approximately 1.4% in the top ten. Sequencing input: blood. The receptor comes from a woman aged 18 to 35 in good health. V and J are TRBV27 and TRBJ2-1; TRBD2 agrees at 14 bases. The CDR3 here is CASSLSWTSGRTVNEQFF. DNA for the CDR3: TGTGCCAGCAGTTTATCGTGGACTAGCGGGAGGACGGTCAATGAGCAGTTCTTC.